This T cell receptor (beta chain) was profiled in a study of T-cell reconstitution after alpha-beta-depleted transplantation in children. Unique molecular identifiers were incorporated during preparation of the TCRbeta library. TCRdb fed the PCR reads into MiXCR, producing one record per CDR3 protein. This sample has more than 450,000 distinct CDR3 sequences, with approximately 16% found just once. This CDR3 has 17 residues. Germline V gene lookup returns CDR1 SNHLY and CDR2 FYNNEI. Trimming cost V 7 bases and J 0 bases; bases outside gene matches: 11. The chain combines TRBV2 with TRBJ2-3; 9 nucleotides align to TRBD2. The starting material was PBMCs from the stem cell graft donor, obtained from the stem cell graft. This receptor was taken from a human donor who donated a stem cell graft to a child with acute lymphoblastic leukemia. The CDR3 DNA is TGTGCCAGCACCGGAGAGGCGGGAGGGCCTAGCACAGATACGCAGTATTTT. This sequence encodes CASTGEAGGPSTDTQYF.